This TCR beta chain derives from a study of Graves' ophthalmopathy and Graves' hyperthyroidism. As the template, RNA transcripts were used to amplify TCR beta CDR3 regions. RT-PCR was first run with HTBI primers, then multiplex PCR in a second round. TCRdb recomputed calls from the multiplex PCR reads with MiXCR, one row per CDR3 protein. The sample lists about 200,000 distinct CDR3 sequences, roughly 29% occurring once. This clonotype was found many times. V lost 5 bases, J lost 5 bases, and 7 bases stayed unmatched. This CDR3 region has 14 residues. Germline values: CDR1 MDHEN, CDR2 SYDVKM. The genes are TRBV28 and TRBJ2-7; TRBD2 aligns across 9 bases. The sequenced material came from peripheral blood. This receptor was obtained from a man aged 50-60 years with Graves' ophthalmopathy. CDR3 sequence reads: CASSPSGRNHEQYF. The CDR3 DNA reads TGTGCCAGCAGTCCCAGCGGGAGGAACCACGAGCAGTACTTC.